Listed below are T cell receptor beta chains from one sample, sequenced in a study of blood T cell repertoires in COVID-19. TCRdb's table, derived via immunoSEQ multiplex PCR, lists solely in-frame clones and lacks some. The sample lists fewer than 500,000 clones; about 90% were seen once. The sequenced material came from peripheral blood. These TCRs come from a man aged 18 to 30 with COVID-19, enrolled during active disease. The CDR3 runs from the conserved cysteine through the conserved F or W. A D gene is named only where the DNA matches it firmly. For some rows the clone size is stated as once, few or many, or as a class when expanded; others skip it.

J | D | size | V | DNA | CDR3
TRBJ1-1 | - | once | TRBV5-4 | TGTGCCAGCAGCTTGGAGGCGGGAAGGACTGAAGCTTTCTTT | CASSLEAGRTEAFF
TRBJ2-7 | - | - | TRBV13 | TGTGCCAGCAGCTTTGTTTCGGACGAGCAGTACTTC | CASSFVSDEQYF
TRBJ2-2 | - | - | TRBV5-6 | TGTGCCAGCAGCCCTTCGCTATCGAGGAACACCGGGGAGCTGTTTTTT | CASSPSLSRNTGELFF
TRBJ2-1 | TRBD2 | - | TRBV5-6 | TGTGCCAGCAGCTCGGGACTAGCGGGAGGGCCGTATAATGAGCAGTTCTTC | CASSSGLAGGPYNEQFF
TRBJ2-5 | - | - | TRBV10-3 | TGTGCCATCAGTGAAAGCTTTGAGACCCAGTACTTC | CAISESFETQYF
TRBJ2-5 | - | - | TRBV5-4 | TGTGCCAGCAGCTACCGACAGGTCTCGGAGACCCAGTACTTC | CASSYRQVSETQYF
TRBJ2-1 | - | - | TRBV27 | TGTGCCAGCAGTTTGGCGGCAGTATCCTACAATGAGCAGTTCTTC | CASSLAAVSYNEQFF
TRBJ2-2 | TRBD1 | - | TRBV7-3 | TGTGCCAGCAGCTTATTCTTTGGACAGGGGGCGACCGGGGAGCTGTTTTTT | CASSLFFGQGATGELFF
TRBJ2-5 | - | once | TRBV15 | TGTGCCACCAGCAGAGGCGGGGAGCTGGAGACCCAGTACTTC | CATSRGGELETQYF
TRBJ2-7 | TRBD2 | - | TRBV11-3 | TGTGCCAGCAGCTTAGACTCCAGCGGGATCTACTCCTACGAGCAGTACTTC | CASSLDSSGIYSYEQYF
TRBJ2-3 | TRBD2 | - | TRBV4-2 | TGTGCCAGCAGCCAAGTAGCGGGGGGGCTTGGAGATACGCAGTATTTT | CASSQVAGGLGDTQYF
TRBJ1-2 | - | - | TRBV3-1/TRBV3-2 | TGTGCCAGCAGCCCATCGGGGGGGGGTGGCTATGGCTACACCTTC | CASSPSGGGGYGYTF
TRBJ1-5 | - | few | TRBV4-1 | TGCGCCAGCAGCCGGTCCGGGGGTGATCAGCCCCAGCATTTT | CASSRSGGDQPQHF
TRBJ2-1 | TRBD2 | once | TRBV25-1 | TGTGCCAGCAGTGGGGTAAACGTGGGGCGGGAGGTTGAGCAGTTCTTC | CASSGVNVGREVEQFF
TRBJ1-5 | TRBD1 | - | TRBV11-2 | TGTGCCAGCAGCTTGGACAGGGGAAATCAGCCCCAGCATTTT | CASSLDRGNQPQHF
TRBJ2-3 | TRBD2 | - | TRBV14 | TGTGCCAGCAGCCAAGATTTAGTAGCGGGGGGGCGTACAGATACGCAGTATTTT | CASSQDLVAGGRTDTQYF
TRBJ1-1 | - | - | TRBV18 | TGTGCCAGCTCACCGCGACAGGAGATGAACACTGAAGCTTTCTTT | CASSPRQEMNTEAFF
TRBJ1-2 | - | - | TRBV19 | TGTGCCAGTAGTCAGGGATACTATGGCTACACCTTC | CASSQGYYGYTF
TRBJ2-7 | - | - | TRBV28 | TGTGCCAGCAGTTTAGACTATGCCTACGAGCAGTACTTC | CASSLDYAYEQYF
TRBJ1-5 | TRBD1 | - | TRBV6-1 | TGTGCCAGCAGTGAATTTGGGGACAGGGGAAGGTATCAGCCCCAGCATTTT | CASSEFGDRGRYQPQHF
TRBJ1-1 | - | - | TRBV4-1 | TGCGCCAGCAGCCAAGTTCAGGGGTCCACGGCAATGAACACTGAAGCTTTCTTT | CASSQVQGSTAMNTEAFF
TRBJ2-7 | TRBD2 | - | TRBV7-2 | TGTGCCAGCAGCTTTAGCGGGACTTATGGCGAGCAGTACTTC | CASSFSGTYGEQYF
TRBJ2-1 | TRBD1 | - | TRBV6-5 | TGTGCCAGCTGGCGGAGACAGGGGAATGTGGGTGAGCAGTTCTTC | CASWRRQGNVGEQFF
TRBJ1-2 | TRBD1 | - | TRBV5-5 | TGTGCCAGCAGCTTGGGAGACAGGGGTGGCTACACCTTC | CASSLGDRGGYTF
TRBJ1-5 | - | - | TRBV6-2/TRBV6-3 | TGTGCCAGCAGTTACTCGGGGGCCGCCCAGCATTTT | CASSYSGAAQHF
TRBJ2-5 | TRBD1 | - | TRBV24-1 | TGTGCCACCAGTGATGACAGGGGTGAGACCCAGTACTTC | CATSDDRGETQYF
TRBJ2-5 | - | - | TRBV3-1/TRBV3-2 | TGTGCCAGCAGCCAAGAAGGAGGGACGGCCGGGACCCAGTACTTC | CASSQEGGTAGTQYF
TRBJ2-1 | - | few | TRBV3-1/TRBV3-2 | TGTGCCAGCAGCCAAGAGAGGAGGGAGCGCTACAATGAGCAGTTCTTC | CASSQERRERYNEQFF
TRBJ2-6 | - | - | TRBV7-6 | TGTGCCAGCAGCACACAGGGTGCTGGGGCCAACGTCCTGACTTTC | CASSTQGAGANVLTF
TRBJ2-5 | TRBD2 | - | TRBV19 | TGTGCCAGTAGCCGGACCGGGACTAGCGGGATAGAGACCCAGTACTTC | CASSRTGTSGIETQYF
TRBJ2-6 | - | once | TRBV25-1 | TGTGCCAGCGGCCGCTCGGGGTATGGGGCCAACGTCCTGACTTTC | CASGRSGYGANVLTF
TRBJ2-2 | TRBD1 | - | TRBV2 | TGTGCCAGCAGTGATCCAGGGGGCTCCGGGGAGCTGTTTTTT | CASSDPGGSGELFF
TRBJ2-7 | TRBD1 | - | TRBV4-1 | TGCGCCAGCAGCCACGGGGACAGGGGTACCTACGAGCAGTACTTC | CASSHGDRGTYEQYF
TRBJ1-5 | - | - | TRBV7-2 | TGTGCCAGCAGCCTCCGAGCGGGGGCCCAGCATTTT | CASSLRAGAQHF
TRBJ1-6 | TRBD1 | - | TRBV2 | TGTGCCAGCAGTGAGACAGGGAGGTTGGGGTCACCCCTCCACTTT | CASSETGRLGSPLHF
TRBJ1-2 | - | - | TRBV7-9 | TGTGCCAGCAGCCGCTCGGAGGAGGGCTACACCTTC | CASSRSEEGYTF
TRBJ2-3 | TRBD2 | once | TRBV15 | TGTGCCACCAGCAGAGCCCCGCGGACTAGCGGGGGGCAGGATACGCAGTATTTT | CATSRAPRTSGGQDTQYF
TRBJ2-1 | - | - | TRBV30 | TGTGCCTGGAGTGTACCAGTGGGAGTGGCCAATGAGCAGTTCTTC | CAWSVPVGVANEQFF
TRBJ2-1 | TRBD2 | - | TRBV24-1 | TGTGCCACCAGTGGCAATAGCGGGAGGGCCGCCTACAATGAGCAGTTCTTC | CATSGNSGRAAYNEQFF
TRBJ2-6 | TRBD1 | - | TRBV12-5 | TGTGCTAGTGGTTTGGGACAGGGGGCGCCGTCTGGGGCCAACGTCCTGACTTTC | CASGLGQGAPSGANVLTF
TRBJ1-5 | TRBD1 | - | TRBV25-1 | TGTGCCAGCAGTTCCCAGGGGGAGAGCAATCAGCCCCAGCATTTT | CASSSQGESNQPQHF
TRBJ2-3 | TRBD2 | - | TRBV24-1 | TGTGCCACCAGTGACCCGGGGACTAGTCCCTTCGTCATTAGTGGCACAGATACGCAGTATTTT | CATSDPGTSPFVISGTDTQYF
TRBJ2-6 | TRBD1 | - | TRBV7-9 | TGTGCCAGCAGCTTCCCCTCACAGGGGGTAGACTCTGGGGCCAACGTCCTGACTTTC | CASSFPSQGVDSGANVLTF
TRBJ1-1 | - | - | TRBV6-4 | TGTGCCAGCAGTCTGGGGGGGAGCACTGAAGCTTTCTTT | CASSLGGSTEAFF
TRBJ2-3 | TRBD1 | - | TRBV11-2 | TGTGCCAGCAGCCAAAGGGGGACAGGGCAAGATACGCAGTATTTT | CASSQRGTGQDTQYF
TRBJ2-7 | - | - | TRBV7-8 | TGTGCCAGCAGCTTAGCCGGTGACAGCCCTACCTACGAGCAGTACTTC | CASSLAGDSPTYEQYF
TRBJ1-4 | - | once | TRBV7-9 | TGTGCCAGCAGCTTACAGGGGCGGCCTAATGAAAAACTGTTTTTT | CASSLQGRPNEKLFF
TRBJ2-5 | - | - | TRBV7-9 | TGTGCCAGCAGCTTAGTGGGGCAGACCCAAGAGACCCAGTACTTC | CASSLVGQTQETQYF
TRBJ1-1 | - | - | TRBV5-1 | TGCGCCAGCAGCTTGGTAGGGGTAGGGAACACTGAAGCTTTCTTT | CASSLVGVGNTEAFF
TRBJ2-2 | - | - | TRBV9 | TGTGCCAGCAGGGGGGCCCTGGCGGACACCGGGGAGCTGTTTTTT | CASRGALADTGELFF
TRBJ1-5 | TRBD1 | - | TRBV5-4 | TGTGCCAGCAGCGTCGGGACAGGGGCTGATCAGCCCCAGCATTTT | CASSVGTGADQPQHF
TRBJ2-2 | TRBD1 | - | TRBV5-1 | TGCGCCAGCAGCCTGGCCGGGACAGTGAACACCGGGGAGCTGTTTTTT | CASSLAGTVNTGELFF
TRBJ2-1 | TRBD2 | - | TRBV5-1 | TGCGCCAGCAGCTTGACTAGCGGAGACTACAATGAGCAGTTCTTC | CASSLTSGDYNEQFF
TRBJ2-2 | - | - | TRBV6-4 | TGTGCCAGCAGAAGACAGAGTCTCGTCGGGGAGCTGTTTTTT | CASRRQSLVGELFF
TRBJ1-2 | - | - | TRBV21-1 | TGTGCCAGCAGGACCGGGAGGGGGCAACGCTATGGCTACACCTTC | CASRTGRGQRYGYTF